These T cell receptor beta chains were read from a single sample in a study of cytomegalovirus exposure and HLA in healthy donors. Profiled with immunoSEQ multiplex PCR; TCRdb holds only in-frame clones, not every one. The sample lists tens of thousands of clones, about 77% occurring once. The sample was PBMCs. The source of these receptors is a man between 60 and 75 years old in good health and CMV-seronegative. The CDR3 runs from the conserved cysteine through the conserved F or W. A D gene is named only where the DNA matches it firmly. Expanded clones are given a class, and other clones once, few, many or no size at all.

abundance: NA; j_gene: TRBJ2-7; v_gene: TRBV30; len: 12; d_gene: NA; CDR3aa: CAWSVQRDEQYF; CDR3nt: TGTGCCTGGAGTGTACAACGTGACGAGCAGTACTTC
abundance: NA; j_gene: TRBJ2-2; v_gene: TRBV10-2; len: 15; d_gene: NA; CDR3aa: CASSEGQAGTGELFF; CDR3nt: TGCGCCAGCAGTGAGGGACAGGCGGGGACCGGGGAGCTGTTTTTT
abundance: NA; j_gene: TRBJ2-7; v_gene: TRBV6-5; len: 14; d_gene: NA; CDR3aa: CASSYSRTGYEQYF; CDR3nt: TGTGCCAGCAGTTACTCTCGAACCGGCTACGAGCAGTACTTC
abundance: NA; j_gene: TRBJ2-1; v_gene: TRBV7-9; len: 15; d_gene: TRBD1; CDR3aa: CASSLGQGNYNEQFF; CDR3nt: TGTGCCAGCAGCTTAGGACAGGGGAATTACAATGAGCAGTTCTTC
abundance: once; j_gene: TRBJ2-1; v_gene: TRBV7-2; len: 16; d_gene: TRBD2; CDR3aa: CASSSGASGASNEQFF; CDR3nt: TGTGCCAGCAGCTCTGGGGCTAGCGGGGCCTCCAATGAGCAGTTCTTC
abundance: medium-sized; j_gene: TRBJ1-3; v_gene: TRBV5-6; len: 14; d_gene: NA; CDR3aa: CASSLGAGRNTIYF; CDR3nt: TGTGCCAGCAGCTTGGGGGCAGGAAGAAACACCATATATTTT
abundance: NA; j_gene: TRBJ1-2; v_gene: TRBV2; len: 12; d_gene: NA; CDR3aa: CASKEAFYGYTF; CDR3nt: TGTGCCAGCAAAGAGGCCTTCTATGGCTACACCTTC
abundance: NA; j_gene: TRBJ1-1; v_gene: TRBV11-2; len: 18; d_gene: NA; CDR3aa: CASSLVLGAGKRNTEAFF; CDR3nt: TGTGCCAGCAGCTTAGTTCTCGGGGCGGGGAAGAGGAACACTGAAGCTTTCTTT
abundance: NA; j_gene: TRBJ1-2; v_gene: TRBV18; len: 14; d_gene: NA; CDR3aa: CASSQGGGNYGYTF; CDR3nt: TGTGCCAGCTCACAGGGAGGAGGAAACTATGGCTACACCTTC
abundance: NA; j_gene: TRBJ2-5; v_gene: TRBV6-4; len: 10; d_gene: NA; CDR3aa: CARYSVSQYF; CDR3nt: TGTGCCAGGTATTCGGTTTCCCAGTACTTC
abundance: NA; j_gene: TRBJ1-5; v_gene: TRBV2; len: 13; d_gene: NA; CDR3aa: CASSVSSGQPQHF; CDR3nt: TGTGCCAGCAGTGTTAGCTCGGGGCAGCCCCAGCATTTT
abundance: NA; j_gene: TRBJ1-1; v_gene: TRBV9; len: 18; d_gene: NA; CDR3aa: CASSEVYTFSNLNTEAFF; CDR3nt: TGTGCCAGCAGCGAAGTATATACCTTCTCTAACCTGAACACTGAAGCTTTCTTT
abundance: NA; j_gene: TRBJ2-3; v_gene: TRBV6-4; len: 15; d_gene: TRBD2; CDR3aa: CASSAGTSGVDTQYF; CDR3nt: TGTGCCAGCAGTGCCGGGACTAGCGGGGTTGATACGCAGTATTTT
abundance: NA; j_gene: TRBJ1-1; v_gene: TRBV6-1; len: 13; d_gene: TRBD1; CDR3aa: CASNRQGNTEAFF; CDR3nt: TGTGCTAGCAACCGACAGGGAAACACTGAAGCTTTCTTT
abundance: NA; j_gene: TRBJ2-1; v_gene: TRBV29-1; len: 15; d_gene: NA; CDR3aa: CSVARAPRSYNEQFF; CDR3nt: TGCAGCGTTGCGAGGGCTCCCAGGTCCTACAATGAGCAGTTCTTC
abundance: NA; j_gene: TRBJ2-2; v_gene: TRBV5-6; len: 16; d_gene: TRBD1; CDR3aa: CASSPLTGSGTGELFF; CDR3nt: TGTGCCAGCAGCCCCCTGACAGGGAGTGGCACCGGGGAGCTGTTTTTT
abundance: NA; j_gene: TRBJ2-1; v_gene: TRBV7-6; len: 15; d_gene: NA; CDR3aa: CASSLAGGNYNEQFF; CDR3nt: TGTGCCAGCAGCTTAGCAGGAGGAAACTACAATGAGCAGTTCTTC
abundance: NA; j_gene: TRBJ2-7; v_gene: TRBV5-1; len: 14; d_gene: NA; CDR3aa: CASSSSGGYYEQYF; CDR3nt: TGCGCCAGCAGCTCCTCTGGGGGCTACTACGAGCAGTACTTC
abundance: once; j_gene: TRBJ2-2; v_gene: TRBV5-1; len: 16; d_gene: NA; CDR3aa: CASSPPHPGPRRGAVF; CDR3nt: TGCGCCAGCAGCCCGCCCCATCCGGGCCCCCGCCGGGGAGCTGTTTTT
abundance: NA; j_gene: TRBJ1-1; v_gene: TRBV7-8; len: 13; d_gene: NA; CDR3aa: CASSLNTNTEAFF; CDR3nt: TGTGCCAGCAGCTTAAACACGAACACTGAAGCTTTCTTT
abundance: NA; j_gene: TRBJ2-7; v_gene: TRBV29-1; len: 14; d_gene: TRBD1; CDR3aa: CSVDVGTGGLEQYF; CDR3nt: TGCAGCGTAGACGTGGGGACAGGGGGGCTCGAGCAGTACTTC
abundance: NA; j_gene: TRBJ2-7; v_gene: TRBV28; len: 13; d_gene: NA; CDR3aa: CASSWGGAHEQYF; CDR3nt: TGTGCCAGCAGTTGGGGGGGGGCCCACGAGCAGTACTTC
abundance: few; j_gene: TRBJ1-4; v_gene: TRBV10-1; len: 14; d_gene: NA; CDR3aa: CASSEGQMTEKLFF; CDR3nt: TGCGCCAGCAGTGAGGGGCAGATGACCGAAAAACTGTTTTTT
abundance: NA; j_gene: TRBJ1-3; v_gene: TRBV5-1; len: 13; d_gene: NA; CDR3aa: CASSLGGENTIYF; CDR3nt: TGCGCCAGCAGCTTGGGCGGGGAAAACACCATATATTTT
abundance: NA; j_gene: TRBJ1-2; v_gene: TRBV19; len: 13; d_gene: TRBD1; CDR3aa: CASSTDRVRGYTF; CDR3nt: TGTGCCAGTAGTACGGACAGGGTGAGAGGCTACACCTTC
abundance: NA; j_gene: TRBJ2-3; v_gene: TRBV5-4; len: 14; d_gene: TRBD2; CDR3aa: CASSFGGGADTQYF; CDR3nt: TGTGCCAGCAGCTTCGGCGGGGGGGCAGATACGCAGTATTTT
abundance: NA; j_gene: TRBJ2-5; v_gene: TRBV29-1; len: 11; d_gene: NA; CDR3aa: CSAGGQETQYF; CDR3nt: TGCAGCGCCGGGGGCCAAGAGACCCAGTACTTC
abundance: NA; j_gene: TRBJ1-3; v_gene: TRBV5-5; len: 14; d_gene: NA; CDR3aa: CASSLVGDGNTIYF; CDR3nt: TGTGCCAGCAGCCTGGTAGGGGATGGAAACACCATATATTTT
abundance: NA; j_gene: TRBJ1-5; v_gene: TRBV7-2; len: 15; d_gene: TRBD1; CDR3aa: CASSLVAGGYQPQHF; CDR3nt: TGTGCCAGCAGCTTAGTTGCAGGGGGGTATCAGCCCCAGCATTTT
abundance: NA; j_gene: TRBJ2-5; v_gene: TRBV2; len: 16; d_gene: NA; CDR3aa: CASSESPRGWVETQYF; CDR3nt: TGTGCCAGCAGTGAAAGCCCCAGGGGATGGGTGGAGACCCAGTACTTC
abundance: few; j_gene: TRBJ1-1; v_gene: TRBV5-1; len: 13; d_gene: NA; CDR3aa: CASTPSGSTEAFF; CDR3nt: TGCGCCAGCACCCCCTCGGGATCCACTGAAGCTTTCTTT
abundance: NA; j_gene: TRBJ1-4; v_gene: TRBV11-2; len: 14; d_gene: NA; CDR3aa: CASSPTRGNEKLFF; CDR3nt: TGTGCCAGCAGCCCGACGAGGGGGAATGAAAAACTGTTTTTT
abundance: NA; j_gene: TRBJ2-5; v_gene: TRBV6-1; len: 15; d_gene: TRBD2; CDR3aa: CASRFTSGGWETQYF; CDR3nt: TGTGCCAGCAGGTTCACTAGCGGGGGGTGGGAGACCCAGTACTTC
abundance: NA; j_gene: TRBJ1-1; v_gene: TRBV4-2; len: 14; d_gene: NA; CDR3aa: CASSSLARDTEAFF; CDR3nt: TGTGCCAGCAGCTCCCTGGCGAGGGACACTGAAGCTTTCTTT
abundance: NA; j_gene: TRBJ1-5; v_gene: TRBV5-5; len: 16; d_gene: NA; CDR3aa: CASSRDTGRSNQPQHF; CDR3nt: TGTGCCAGCAGCCGGGACACCGGCAGGAGCAATCAGCCCCAGCATTTT
abundance: NA; j_gene: TRBJ2-1; v_gene: TRBV7-6; len: 14; d_gene: NA; CDR3aa: CASSFRDNYNEQFF; CDR3nt: TGTGCCAGCAGCTTCCGGGACAACTACAATGAGCAGTTCTTC
abundance: once; j_gene: TRBJ1-2; v_gene: TRBV7-9; len: 13; d_gene: NA; CDR3aa: CASSSGQLYGYTF; CDR3nt: TGTGCCAGCAGCTCGGGACAACTCTATGGCTACACCTTC
abundance: NA; j_gene: TRBJ2-2; v_gene: TRBV9; len: 13; d_gene: TRBD1; CDR3aa: CASRGQGAGELFF; CDR3nt: TGTGCCAGCAGAGGACAGGGAGCCGGGGAGCTGTTTTTT